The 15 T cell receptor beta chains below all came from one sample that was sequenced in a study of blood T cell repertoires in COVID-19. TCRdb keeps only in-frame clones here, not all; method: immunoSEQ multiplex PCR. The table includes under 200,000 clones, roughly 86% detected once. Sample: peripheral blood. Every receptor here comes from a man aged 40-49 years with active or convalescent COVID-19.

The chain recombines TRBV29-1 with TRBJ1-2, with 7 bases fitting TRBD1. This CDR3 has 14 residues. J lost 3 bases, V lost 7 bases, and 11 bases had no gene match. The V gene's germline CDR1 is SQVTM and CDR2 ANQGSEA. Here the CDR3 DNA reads TGCAGCGCTCTCCTGACAGGGCTCGACTATGGCTACACCTTC. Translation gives CSALLTGLDYGYTF.

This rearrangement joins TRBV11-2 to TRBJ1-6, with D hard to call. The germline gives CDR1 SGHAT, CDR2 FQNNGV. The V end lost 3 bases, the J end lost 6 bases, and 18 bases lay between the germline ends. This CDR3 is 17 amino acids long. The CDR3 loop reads CASSFLAGLLGNSPLHF. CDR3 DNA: TGTGCCAGCAGCTTTCTGGCAGGTTTATTGGGTAATTCACCCCTCCACTTT.

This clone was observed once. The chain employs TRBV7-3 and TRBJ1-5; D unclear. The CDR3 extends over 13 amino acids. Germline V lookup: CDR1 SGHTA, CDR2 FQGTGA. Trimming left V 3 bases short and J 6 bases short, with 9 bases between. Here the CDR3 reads CASSFTGGQPQHF. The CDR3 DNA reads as TGTGCCAGCAGCTTCACGGGAGGTCAGCCCCAGCATTTT.

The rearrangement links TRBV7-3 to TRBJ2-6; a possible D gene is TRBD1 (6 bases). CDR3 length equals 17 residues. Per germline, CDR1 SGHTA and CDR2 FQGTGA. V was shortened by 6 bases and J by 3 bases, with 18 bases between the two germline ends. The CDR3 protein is CASSPQLAGDGANVLTF. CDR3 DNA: TGTGCCAGCAGTCCCCAGCTCGCAGGGGATGGGGCCAACGTCCTGACTTTC.

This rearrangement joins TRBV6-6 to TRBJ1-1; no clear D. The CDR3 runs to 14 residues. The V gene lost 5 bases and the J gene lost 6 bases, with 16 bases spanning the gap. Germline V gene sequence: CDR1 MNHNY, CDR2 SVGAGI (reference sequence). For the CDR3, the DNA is TGTGCCAGCAGTACCTCCCCCTACCCCCCTGAAGCTTTCTTT. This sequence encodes CASSTSPYPPEAFF.

CDR3 DNA sequence: TGTGCCAGCAGTTACGAGGCGGGGGCTGATACGCAGTATTTT. Translation gives CASSYEAGADTQYF. The rearrangement uses TRBV6-2 or TRBV6-3 and TRBJ2-3, with D possibly being TRBD2 (7 bases). The CDR3 extends over 14 amino acids. V was shortened by 2 bases and J by 6 bases, with 12 bases between the two germline ends. Per germline, CDR1 MNHEY and CDR2 SVGEGT.

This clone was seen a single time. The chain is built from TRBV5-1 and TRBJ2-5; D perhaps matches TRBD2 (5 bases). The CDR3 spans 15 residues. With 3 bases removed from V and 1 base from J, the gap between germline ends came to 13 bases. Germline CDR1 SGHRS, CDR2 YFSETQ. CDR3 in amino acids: CASSSNTGSQETQYF. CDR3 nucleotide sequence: TGCGCCAGCAGCTCAAACACGGGGTCCCAAGAGACCCAGTACTTC.

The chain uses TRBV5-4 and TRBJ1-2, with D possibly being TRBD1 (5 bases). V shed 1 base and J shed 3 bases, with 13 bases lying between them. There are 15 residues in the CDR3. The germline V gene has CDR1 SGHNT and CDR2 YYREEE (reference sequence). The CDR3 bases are TGTGCCAGCAGCTTGAACGGTGACAGCTACTATGGCTACACCTTC. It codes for CASSLNGDSYYGYTF.

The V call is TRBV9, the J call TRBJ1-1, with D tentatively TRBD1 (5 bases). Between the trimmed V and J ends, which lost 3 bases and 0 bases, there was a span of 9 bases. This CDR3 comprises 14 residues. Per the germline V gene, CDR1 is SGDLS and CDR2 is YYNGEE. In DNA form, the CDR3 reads TGTGCCAGCAGCGGACAGCGAATGAACACTGAAGCTTTCTTT. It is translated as CASSGQRMNTEAFF.

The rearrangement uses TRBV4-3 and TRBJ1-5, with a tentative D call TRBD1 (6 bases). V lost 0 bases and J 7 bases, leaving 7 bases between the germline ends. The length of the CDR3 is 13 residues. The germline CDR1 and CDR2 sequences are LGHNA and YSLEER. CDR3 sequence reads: CASSQDGGQPQHF. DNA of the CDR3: TGCGCCAGCAGCCAAGATGGGGGCCAGCCCCAGCATTTT.

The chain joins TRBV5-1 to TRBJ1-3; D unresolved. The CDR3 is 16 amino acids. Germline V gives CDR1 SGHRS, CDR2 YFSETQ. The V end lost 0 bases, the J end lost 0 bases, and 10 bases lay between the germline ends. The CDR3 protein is CASSLESGASGNTIYF. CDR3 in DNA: TGCGCCAGCAGCTTGGAATCAGGCGCCTCTGGAAACACCATATATTTT.

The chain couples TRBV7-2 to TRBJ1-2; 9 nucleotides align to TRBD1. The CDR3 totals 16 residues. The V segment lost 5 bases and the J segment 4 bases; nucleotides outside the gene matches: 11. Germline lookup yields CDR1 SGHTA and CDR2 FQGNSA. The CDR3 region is CASSTPPGQGPYGYTF. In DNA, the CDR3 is TGTGCCAGCAGCACACCCCCGGGACAGGGCCCCTATGGCTACACCTTC.

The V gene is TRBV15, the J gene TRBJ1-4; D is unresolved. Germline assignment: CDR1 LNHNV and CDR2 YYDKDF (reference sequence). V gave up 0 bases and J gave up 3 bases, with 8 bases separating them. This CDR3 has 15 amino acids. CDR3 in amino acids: CATSREPVSNEKLFF. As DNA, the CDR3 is TGTGCCACCAGCAGAGAACCGGTATCTAATGAAAAACTGTTTTTT. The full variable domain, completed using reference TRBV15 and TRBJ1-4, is DAMVIQNPRYQVTQFGKPVTLSCSQTLNHNVMYWYQQKSSQAPKLLFHYYDKDFNNEADTPDNFQSRRPNTSFCFLDIRSPGLGDTAMYLCATSREPVSNEKLFFGSGTQLSVL.

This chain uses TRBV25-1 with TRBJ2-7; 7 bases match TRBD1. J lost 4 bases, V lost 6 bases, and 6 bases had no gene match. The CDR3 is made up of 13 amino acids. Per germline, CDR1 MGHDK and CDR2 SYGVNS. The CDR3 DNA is TGTGCCAGCAGGGCAGGGGGTTCGTACGAGCAGTACTTC. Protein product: CASRAGGSYEQYF.

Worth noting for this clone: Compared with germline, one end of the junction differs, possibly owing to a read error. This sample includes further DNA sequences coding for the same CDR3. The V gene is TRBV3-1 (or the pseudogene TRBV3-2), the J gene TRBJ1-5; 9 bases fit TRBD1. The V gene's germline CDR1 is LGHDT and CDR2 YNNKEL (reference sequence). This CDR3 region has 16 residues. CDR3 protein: CASSPFTGGSNQPQHF. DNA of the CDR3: TGTGCCAGCAGCCCGTTCACAGGGGGCAGCAATCAGCCTCAGCATTTT.